The TCR beta chain under discussion was sequenced for a study of blood T cell repertoires in COVID-19. This clone was recorded once. The authors' processing: Researchers report that nucleated cell counts were estimated from reference gene primer amplification. Data came from immunoSEQ multiplex PCR; TCRdb stores just in-frame clones and leaves some out. That table supplies the V and J calls and clone size; D and trimming were determined from the DNA. The table includes about 130,000 clones, approximately 83% detected once. Germline-derived CDR1 and CDR2 are MDHEN and SYDVKM. The CDR3 has 14 residues. Trimming removed 6 bases from V and 4 bases from J, with 15 bases in between.

Sequences were obtained from peripheral blood. This chain links TRBV28 with TRBJ1-2; D possibly corresponds to TRBD1 (5 bases). This clonotype was sampled from a man between 35 and 55 years old with active or convalescent COVID-19. CDR3 in amino acids: CASRSGSGGYGYTF. CDR3 bases: TGTGCCAGCAGATCCGGGAGCGGGGGCTATGGCTACACCTTC.